This T cell receptor beta chain was sequenced for a study of cytomegalovirus exposure and HLA in healthy donors (dated by TCRdb to between 2016 and 2019). The study in broad terms: According to an earlier analysis of 587 of the donors, 150 million to 200 million T cells yielded 100 million or so unique TCR beta sequences and approximately 300 Gb of sequence data. The number of donors typed differed by locus, with roughly 620-630 for A, B, C, DRB1 and DQB1, around 500 for DQA1, approximately 580 for DPA1, and around 450 for DPB1. A later genetic analysis took genome-wide SNP genotypes for about three fifths of the roughly 670 donors and used that subset as a discovery cohort. The study was designed to test whether signatures of past pathogen exposure could be identified by cataloging public T cell receptors. High-throughput TCR immunosequencing, statistical association of individual TCRs with disease status, and machine learning were combined to predict cytomegalovirus infection status. The study used immunosequencing to profile the T cell repertoires of several hundred subjects and linked those repertoires to cytomegalovirus serostatus. A few DR-DQ haplotypes were handled as single units for association and clustering because linkage in the cohort was strong. The later analysis used no new phenotypic data to find candidate immune exposures, relying instead on TCR beta sequences and their occurrence across donors. All discovery cohort repertoires had been generated on a single sequencing platform. A later analysis re-analyzed previously published TCR beta repertoires from approximately 700 donors and added high-resolution HLA genotyping to study TCR occurrence patterns. Besides the first cohort of 666 subjects, a separate validation cohort made up of roughly 130 different subjects was used. Donor age, sex, ethnicity and CMV serostatus were compiled together with the repertoire data. Class I and class II HLA loci were covered by the typing at four-digit resolution. The genetic ancestry cluster associated with self-reported Caucasian donors included around 76% of the roughly 410 genotyped donors. In an earlier analysis of roughly 580 of the donors, high-throughput TCR beta sequencing was used to judge whether each TCR beta V gene segment behaved as functional or pseudogenic. Among roughly 370 genotyped donors of the cohort, an average of around 240,000 unique TCR beta nucleotide sequences were sequenced per donor, roughly 18% of them non-productive. Roughly 320 gigabases of sequencing data and tens of millions of unique TCR sequences made up an early release that covered approximately 650 HLA-typed donors.

Concerning this clone itself: Its antigen remains unidentified. No base quality information exists; no much larger clone differs at one position.

Preparation of the library involved the immunoSEQ multiplex PCR assay. For the multiplex PCR, a mixture combining 60 forward primers for TCR Vbeta segments and 13 reverse primers for TCR Jbeta segments was used. The CDR3 region of rearranged TCR beta genes was amplified from genomic DNA with a multiplex PCR assay. The Illumina HiSeq System was used to sequence the amplified TCR beta libraries as 87-base-pair reads. On the study's bioinformatics: A later analysis counted some 80 million unique TCR beta chains across the 690 or so repertoires, and some 11 million of these chains were shared by at least two donors. To remove PCR and sequencing errors, raw reads were error-corrected and collapsed into unique sequences using a nearest-neighbor algorithm that merged closely related sequences. V, D and J gene segments were assigned by aligning CDR3 sequences to IMGT reference sequences. For a sequence to be retained, a match of at least six nucleotides was required to both a V gene segment and a J gene segment. A rearrangement counted as productive if the CDR3 had no stop codons and remained in frame with V and J, and every other rearrangement counted as non-productive. Following IMGT convention, CDR3 was defined as the stretch from the second conserved V-encoded cysteine to the conserved J-encoded phenylalanine. The earlier analysis of some 600 of the donors excluded sequences that lacked an unambiguous match to a single V gene segment. In an earlier analysis of approximately 500 of the donors, a V segment was called functional when productive rearrangements were above 56.7%, and segregating when the standard deviation between donors exceeded 5%. A statistical classification framework was developed to diagnose cytomegalovirus status using the catalog of TCR beta chain sequences. V and J gene assignment, in a later analysis, came from comparing TCR nucleotide sequences with IMGT/GENE-DB human TR gene sequences. A later analysis assigned CDR3 sequences and most-parsimonious VDJ recombination scenarios with the TCRdist pipeline. A later analysis defined each TCR beta chain by its CDR3 amino acid sequence plus V-gene family, and excluded reads lacking a unique V-gene family. To address suspected cross-contamination and a sequencing artifact, a later analysis removed roughly 580 highly shared, low-generation-probability nucleotide sequences. A later analysis calculated a clonal expansion index for each public chain from normalized within-repertoire ranks of inferred template counts. In a later analysis, generation probabilities were computed with a VDJ recombination model fitted to out-of-frame rearrangements, and the resulting probabilities were checked against IGoR. Hypergeometric tests were used in a later analysis to score TCR-TCR, TCR-HLA and TCR-CMV co-occurrence, with a repertoire-size bias correction applied to the TCR pairs. False discovery rates were estimated in a later analysis by permuting HLA or CMV assignments 20 times. A later analysis grouped co-occurring TCRs with DBSCAN, adding TCRdist sequence similarity when clustering within HLA-allele-positive subsets. Repertoires with fewer than 30,000 or more than 120,000 public chains were left out of co-occurrence clustering, as were about 5 repertoires with anomalous nucleotide sharing. Here the immuneACCESS table is served through TCRdb, limited to in-frame sequences with V and J called. Missing clones are a known gap in these copies; in checked studies unresolved V genes cover under half, and the rest lacks a known reason. V, J and clone size were drawn from that table, and D and trimming were deduced from the DNA. The sample data list about 79,000 clones, and more than 65% of these were observed just once. The ten largest clonotypes hold approximately 7.8% of the sample.

General findings and caveats noted by the study authors: About 17 rarely observed V segments, including chromosome 9 orphons, were excluded from the earlier analysis of several hundred of the donors because counts were too low. In this cohort, only TCR beta chains were sequenced, and detectable features were limited by the absence of alpha or paired-chain data. According to a later analysis, TCR association rates differed among HLA loci, with DRB1 alleles showing the most associated TCRs and HLA-C alleles showing the fewest. Presence/absence analyses assumed roughly uniform sequencing depth across donors, an assumption that may not hold. According to a later genetic analysis, donors in an Asian-associated ancestry cluster had fewer N-insertions in productive TCRs than the approximately 690-donor mean. At a false discovery rate of 0.05, a later analysis linked 16,951 TCR beta sequences to specific HLA alleles. In vitro tests confirmed that a few of the cytomegalovirus-associated TCR beta chains recognize cytomegalovirus antigens. The authors suggested that the approach could potentially be generalized to other disease states and immunological phenotypes. Because HLA typing was unavailable for some donors at each locus, only the typed subset was used in association tests. Strong co-occurrence of HLA alleles, especially DR and DQ, made assigning TCR associations to individual alleles difficult. Most TCR sequences were seen in very few donors, while some public TCRs were found in many individuals. An association between a missense DCLRE1C variant and V-gene and J-gene trimming of TCR beta chains was found in a later genetic analysis and replicated in an independent cohort. A later analysis found that HLA-associated TCR beta chains were more clonally expanded and had lower generation probabilities than equally common non-associated chains. Linkage disequilibrium might explain the correlated functional status among segregating V segments, but an unknown experimental factor could not be ruled out. A further reported finding was that TCR beta sequences accurately predicted the HLA-A and HLA-B alleles for most subjects in the first cohort. In a later analysis, most CMV-associated TCR beta chains were found to appear HLA-restricted, with HLA associations seemingly driven largely by CMV exposure. A total of fewer than 200 TCR beta chains were listed by the study as associated with cytomegalovirus. A cluster of highly shared sequence variants was judged likely to represent a technical artifact of the sequencing pipeline. In both the original and validation cohorts, the classifier was reported to diagnose cytomegalovirus status with high specificity and sensitivity. CMV serostatus was the only immune exposure information available for the cohort. Several of the top co-occurrence clusters appeared to be linked to parvovirus B19, influenza, CMV and Epstein-Barr virus, according to a later analysis. Broadly in line with IMGT annotations, most TCR beta V segments showed up in productive rearrangements about 87% or about 30% of the time in an earlier analysis of 587 of the donors.

The cohort was made up of 500 to 800 healthy bone marrow donors. At the time of sampling, every cohort member was nominally healthy, though immune exposures that went unrecorded were likely present. The donor was CMV seronegative and belonged to the group of several hundred seronegative cohort members. A peripheral blood sample was provided by each donor, and peripheral blood mononuclear cells were used for TCR beta sequencing. The Qiagen DNeasy Blood Extraction Kit was used to extract genomic DNA from the blood cell samples. The sequenced sample was PBMCs. The clonotype comes from a man in his 60s in good health and CMV-seronegative.

The bases are TGTGCCAGCAGCGTAGGTCTGACAGATACGCAGTATTTT. It is translated as CASSVGLTDTQYF. The chain is encoded by TRBV9 joined to TRBJ2-3, with the identity of the D gene unclear. Sequences SGDLS (CDR1) and YYNGEE (CDR2) are obtained from the germline V gene. V is cut by 0 bases and J by 3 bases, and the space between the germline ends is 5 bases. CDR3 length: 13 amino acids, cysteine to phenylalanine. The retained sequence is limited to the CDR3, 39 bases, with the frame set at the first base.